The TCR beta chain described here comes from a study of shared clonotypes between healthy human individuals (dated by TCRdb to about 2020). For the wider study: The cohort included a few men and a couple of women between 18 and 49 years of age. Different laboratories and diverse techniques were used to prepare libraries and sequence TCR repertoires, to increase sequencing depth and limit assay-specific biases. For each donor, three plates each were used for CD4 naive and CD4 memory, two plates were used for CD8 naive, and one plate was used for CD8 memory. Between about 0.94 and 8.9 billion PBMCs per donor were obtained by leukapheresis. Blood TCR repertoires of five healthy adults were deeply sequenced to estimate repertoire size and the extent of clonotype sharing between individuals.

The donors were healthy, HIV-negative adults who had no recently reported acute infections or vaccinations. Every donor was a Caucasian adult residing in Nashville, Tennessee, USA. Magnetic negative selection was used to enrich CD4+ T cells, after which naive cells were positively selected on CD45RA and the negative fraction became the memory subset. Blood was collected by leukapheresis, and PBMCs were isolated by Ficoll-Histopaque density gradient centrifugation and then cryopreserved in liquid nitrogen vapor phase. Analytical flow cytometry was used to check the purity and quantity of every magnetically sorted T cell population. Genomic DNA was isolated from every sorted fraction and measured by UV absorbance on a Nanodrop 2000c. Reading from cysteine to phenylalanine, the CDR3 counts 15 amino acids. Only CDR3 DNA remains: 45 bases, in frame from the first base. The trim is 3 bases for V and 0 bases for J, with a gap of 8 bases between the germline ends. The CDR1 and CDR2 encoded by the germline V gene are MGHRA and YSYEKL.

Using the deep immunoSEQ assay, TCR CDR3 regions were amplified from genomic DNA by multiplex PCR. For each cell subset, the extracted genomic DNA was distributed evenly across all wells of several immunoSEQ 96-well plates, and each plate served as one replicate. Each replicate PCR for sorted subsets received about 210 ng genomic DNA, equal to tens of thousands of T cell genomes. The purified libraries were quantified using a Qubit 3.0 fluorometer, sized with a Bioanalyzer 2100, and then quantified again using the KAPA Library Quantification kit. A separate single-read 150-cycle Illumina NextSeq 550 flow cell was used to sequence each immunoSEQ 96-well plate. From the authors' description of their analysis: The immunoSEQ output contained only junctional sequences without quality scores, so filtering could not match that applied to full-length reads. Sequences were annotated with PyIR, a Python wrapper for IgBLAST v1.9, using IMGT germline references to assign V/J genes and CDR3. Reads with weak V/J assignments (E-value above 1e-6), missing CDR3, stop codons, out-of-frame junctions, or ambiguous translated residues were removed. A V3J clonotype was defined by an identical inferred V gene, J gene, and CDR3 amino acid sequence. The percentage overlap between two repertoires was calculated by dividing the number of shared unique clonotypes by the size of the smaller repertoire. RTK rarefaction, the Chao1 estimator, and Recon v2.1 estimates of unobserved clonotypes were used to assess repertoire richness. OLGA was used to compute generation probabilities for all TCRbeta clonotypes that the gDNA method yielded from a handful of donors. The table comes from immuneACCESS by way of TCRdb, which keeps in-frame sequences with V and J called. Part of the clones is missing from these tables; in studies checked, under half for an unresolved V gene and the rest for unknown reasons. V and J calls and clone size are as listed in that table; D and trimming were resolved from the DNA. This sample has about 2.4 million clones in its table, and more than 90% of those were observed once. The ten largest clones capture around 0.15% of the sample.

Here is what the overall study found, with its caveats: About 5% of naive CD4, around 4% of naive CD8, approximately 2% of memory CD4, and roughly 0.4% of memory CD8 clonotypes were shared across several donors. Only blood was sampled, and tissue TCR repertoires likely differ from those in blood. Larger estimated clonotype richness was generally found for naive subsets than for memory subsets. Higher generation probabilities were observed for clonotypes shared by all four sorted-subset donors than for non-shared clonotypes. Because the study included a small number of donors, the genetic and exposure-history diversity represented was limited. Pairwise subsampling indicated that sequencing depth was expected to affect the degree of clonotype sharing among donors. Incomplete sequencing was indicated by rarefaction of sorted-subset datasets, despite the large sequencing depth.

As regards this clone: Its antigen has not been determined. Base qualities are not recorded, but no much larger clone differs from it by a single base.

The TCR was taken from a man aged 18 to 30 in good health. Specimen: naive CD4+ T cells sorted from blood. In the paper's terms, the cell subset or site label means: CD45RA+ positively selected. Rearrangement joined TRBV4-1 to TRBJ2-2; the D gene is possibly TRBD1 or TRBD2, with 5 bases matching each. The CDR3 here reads CASSQSGPNTGELFF. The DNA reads TGCGCCAGCAGCCAGTCGGGACCGAACACCGGGGAGCTGTTTTTT.